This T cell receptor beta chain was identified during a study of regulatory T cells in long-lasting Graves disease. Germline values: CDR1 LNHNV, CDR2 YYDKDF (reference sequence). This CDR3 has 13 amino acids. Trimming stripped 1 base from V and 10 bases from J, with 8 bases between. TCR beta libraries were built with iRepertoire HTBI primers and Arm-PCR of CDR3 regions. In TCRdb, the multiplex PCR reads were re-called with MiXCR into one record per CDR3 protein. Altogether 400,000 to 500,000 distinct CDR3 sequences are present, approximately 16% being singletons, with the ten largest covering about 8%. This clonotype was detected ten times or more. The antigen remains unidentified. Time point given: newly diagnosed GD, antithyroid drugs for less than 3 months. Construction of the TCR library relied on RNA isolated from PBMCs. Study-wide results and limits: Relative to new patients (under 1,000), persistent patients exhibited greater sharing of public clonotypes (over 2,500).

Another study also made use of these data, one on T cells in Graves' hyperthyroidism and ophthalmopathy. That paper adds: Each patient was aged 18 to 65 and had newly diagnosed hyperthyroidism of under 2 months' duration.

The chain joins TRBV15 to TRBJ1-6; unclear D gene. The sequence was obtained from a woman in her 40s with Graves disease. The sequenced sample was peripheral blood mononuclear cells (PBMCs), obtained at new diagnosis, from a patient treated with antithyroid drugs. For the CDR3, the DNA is TGTGCCACCAGCAGAGGAGCGAAATCACCCCTCCACTTT. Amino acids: CATSRGAKSPLHF.